This T cell receptor beta chain stems from a study of blood T cell repertoires in COVID-19. Study-wide context: Acute-phase and convalescent COVID-19 samples originated in the United States, Italy and Spain. From T cells, B-cell-depleted T cells, or PBMCs came the material, which was cDNA or gDNA.

Germline lookup yields CDR1 DFQATT and CDR2 SNEGSKA (reference sequence). There are 11 residues in the CDR3. V lost 5 bases, J lost 10 bases, and 12 bases lay in between. Per the authors' pipeline: Amplified reference gene primers provided the basis for estimating nucleated cell counts. Libraries were prepared by immunoSEQ multiplex PCR; TCRdb keeps only in-frame clonotypes and omits some of them. Clone size and V and J calls were adopted from that table, with D and trimming inferred from the DNA. The table has approximately 93,000 clones, 70% to 90% seen once. Patients in Seattle were enrolled during active infection, then followed longitudinally.

This chain connects TRBV20-1 to TRBJ2-1; D is unclear. The clonotype originates from a man between 50 and 59 years old with COVID-19, enrolled during active disease. The specimen sequenced was peripheral blood. CDR3 sequence (DNA): TGCAGTGCTGGCAATTCCAGGGAGCAGTTCTTC. Its protein is CSAGNSREQFF.